This record concerns one T cell receptor (beta chain) sequence. Its recognized antigen is unknown. No quality values exist for individual bases; no much larger clone is one base distant. Hyperthyroidism patients were newly diagnosed, with disease duration under 2 months, and aged 18 to 65 years. Patients were excluded if they had other autoimmune diseases, uncontrolled infections, pregnancy or lactation. Diagnosis was based on clinical symptoms, serum thyroxine, TRAb, thyroid ultrasound and orbital computed tomography. Total RNA was extracted with Trizol reagent and quality-checked on an Agilent 2100 Bioanalyzer. This record belongs to a study of Graves' ophthalmopathy and Graves' hyperthyroidism listed by TCRdb under 2018. General notes on the study: Stable hyperthyroidism was defined as no progression to ophthalmopathy within 18 months of follow-up. An independent validation cohort comprised 18 to 20 hyperthyroidism patients and roughly 15 patients who later progressed from hyperthyroidism to ophthalmopathy. Following sample collection, hyperthyroidism patients were given methimazole at a starting dose of 30 mg daily, and ophthalmopathy patients were given high-dose intravenous methylprednisolone. TCR beta repertoire signatures were used to distinguish Graves' ophthalmopathy from Graves' hyperthyroidism and to predict progression to ophthalmopathy. In total, 135 blood samples were TCR-sequenced: roughly 45 ophthalmopathy, some 75 hyperthyroidism and some 17 hyperthyroidism-to-ophthalmopathy patients. In roughly 6 hyperthyroidism patients, the T-cell repertoire of thyroid tissue was compared with the T-cell repertoire of blood. A discovery set of 95 to 100 patients (approximately 45 ophthalmopathy, about 59 stable hyperthyroidism) was enrolled to explore V-J signatures distinguishing ophthalmopathy from hyperthyroidism.

The CDR1 and CDR2 encoded by the germline V gene (reference sequence) are SEHNR and FQNEAQ. The CDR3, from cysteine to phenylalanine, totals 14 residues. Only CDR3 DNA is held: 42 bases, read in frame from base 1. Cut back by 9 bases and 2 bases, the V and J ends lie 16 bases apart. For repertoire sequencing, the TCR beta CDR3 regions were amplified from RNA transcripts. The first round of RT-PCR was done with HTBI primers and the Qiagen OneStep RT-PCR kit, and was followed by a second round of multiplex PCR, then size selection and purification. Sequencing of the libraries was carried out on an Illumina HiSeq2000 in paired-end mode with 100 bp reads. The study's processing was this. SOAPnuke was used to process the reads, removing any read that contained adapters or uncalled bases, had a mean Phred below 15, or lacked an exact match to the constant primer or identifier. COPE v1.2.5 was used to merge the high-quality paired reads. Each unique nucleotide sequence was defined as a clonotype, and clonotypes were aligned to IMGT TRB V, D and J references with MiTCR v1.1. The analysis was limited to V-J combinations with a frequency above 0.0001, which together covered approximately 99% of the repertoires. For each V-J combination, a TCR clonal expansion and chaos score was defined as F50 clonal expansion divided by the chaos observed in the TCRdist matrix. Welch's t-statistics and random forest were used to reduce the features to 10 to 15 V-J combinations, which were then used as input to a naive Bayes classifier. The Morisita-Horn index was used to measure how similar the thyroid and blood repertoires were. TCRdb reprocessing: public reads trimmed at Q25 with fastp, clones called with MiXCR, in-frame beta chains kept. Duplicate CDR3 protein sequences are folded into a single record with the most common DNA and genes. TCRdb, not the authors, supplied the V and J calls. For this sample the table gives over a million distinct CDR3 sequences, of which less than 45% were detected only once. The ten largest make up over 8.5% of the sample.

What the study reported, not specific to this receptor: Sample size was not statistically predetermined, and group allocation was not concealed from the investigators. Most expanded thyroid clonotypes with frequency above 0.001 were also detected in blood, suggesting blood repertoires may reflect the thyroid immune response. In validation, the model predicted ophthalmopathy progression with 70.59% sensitivity and approximately 78% specificity; 12 predicted patients were CT-confirmed with GO in a median of about 7.1 months. Ophthalmopathy was separated from stable hyperthyroidism by the 13-signature model with more than 85% sensitivity and about 81% specificity in cross-validation and with 80%/75% in the test set.

The sequenced sample consisted of peripheral blood or thyroid tissue (not recorded which). This sequence originates from an adult man with Graves' hyperthyroidism. This sequence uses TRBV7-9 and TRBJ1-2, with the D gene not confidently named. The DNA reads TGTGCCAGTAGCACCGCCGGGAAGAACTATGGCTACACCTTC. This sequence encodes CASSTAGKNYGYTF.